The 29 T cell receptor beta chains presented below share a single source sample, sequenced in a study of regulatory T cells in long-lasting Graves disease. Indicated time point: persistent/refractory GD, antithyroid drugs over 5 years with positive TRAb. The authors made the TCR library using RNA they extracted from PBMCs. Through Arm-PCR of CDR3 regions and iRepertoire HTBI primers, TCR beta libraries were built. TCRdb redid the calling of the multiplex PCR reads with MiXCR, one entry per CDR3 protein. The sample includes 650,000 to 850,000 distinct CDR3 sequences, about 32% of them seen just once. Here the sequenced sample was peripheral blood mononuclear cells (PBMCs), taken when the disease was refractory, from a patient treated with antithyroid drugs. These receptors originate from a female donor with Graves disease.

V usage is TRBV7-9 and J usage is TRBJ1-5, with a possible D match to TRBD1 (5 bases). Trimming removed 5 bases at V and 11 bases at J, with 19 bases between. CDR3 length: 14 residues. The germline CDR1 and CDR2 sequences are SEHNR and FQNEAQ (reference sequence). The CDR3 DNA follows: TGTGCCAGCAGCAAAGCGGAGGGTCCCAGGGCCCAGCATTTT. It encodes CASSKAEGPRAQHF.

This rearrangement joins TRBV4-1 to TRBJ1-2; 11 bases are a match to TRBD1. Germline V gives CDR1 MGHRA, CDR2 YSYEKL. Trimming cost V 1 base and J 4 bases; bases outside gene matches: 2. The CDR3 sequence is 15 residues long. This CDR3 is CASSQAGQGAYGYTF. CDR3 DNA: TGCGCCAGCAGCCAAGCCGGACAGGGGGCCTATGGCTACACCTTC.

V usage is TRBV29-1 and J usage is TRBJ1-2; tentative D call: TRBD1 (5 bases). CDR3 length: 14 residues. The germline gives CDR1 SQVTM, CDR2 ANQGSEA. Trimming removed 6 bases from V and 3 bases from J, with 17 bases in between. In nucleotides, the CDR3 is TGCAGCGTCAAAAGGGCGTGGGGGGACTATGGCTACACCTTC. It is translated as CSVKRAWGDYGYTF.

This clonotype was counted only a few times. The junction departs from the called germline gene at one end, perhaps through a read error. V usage is TRBV28 and J usage is TRBJ1-1; 9 bases are a match to TRBD1. The CDR3 contains 14 residues. Per germline, CDR1 MDHEN and CDR2 SYDVKM. CDR3 protein: CASRLWTGDTEAFF. The DNA for the CDR3 is TGTGCCAGCAGATTATGGACAGGGGACACTGAAGCTTTCTTT. Combining the CDR3 with reference TRBV28 and TRBJ1-1 gives the whole variable domain DVKVTQSSRYLVKRTGEKVFLECVQDMDHENMFWYRQDPGLGLRLIYFSYDVKMKEKGDIPEGYSVSREKKERFSLILESASTNQTSMYLCASRLWTGDTEAFFGQGTRLTVV.

This rearrangement joins TRBV11-2 to TRBJ1-1; weak D call: TRBD1 (5 bases). Between the trimmed V and J ends, which lost 5 bases and 5 bases, there was a span of 21 bases. The CDR3 has 16 amino acids. Germline lookup yields CDR1 SGHAT and CDR2 FQNNGV. DNA of the CDR3: TGTGCCAGCAGCGACGGTTTAGGGGCGCGCTGGACTGAAGCTTTCTTT. Translating it yields CASSDGLGARWTEAFF.

This clonotype was counted between two and nine times. This sequence joins TRBV19 and TRBJ1-1, with a weak D call TRBD1 (5 bases). The CDR3 spans 15 residues. Per the germline V gene, CDR1 is LNHDA and CDR2 is SQIVND (reference sequence). V was trimmed by 5 bases and J by 4 bases, leaving 17 bases between them. CDR3 region: CASSPGLPRSTEAFF. In nucleotides, the CDR3 is TGTGCCAGTAGTCCGGGACTTCCGAGGAGCACTGAAGCTTTCTTT.

This clonotype occurred many times. The chain joins TRBV19 to TRBJ2-7; D is tentatively TRBD1 or TRBD2 (6 bases each). The CDR3 sequence is 20 residues long. CDR1 is LNHDA and CDR2 is SQIVND in the germline V gene (reference sequence). The V end lost 1 base, the J end lost 1 base, and 26 bases lay between the germline ends. CDR3 sequence reads: CASSIGMPGGAYALSYEQYF. DNA for the CDR3: TGTGCCAGTAGTATAGGAATGCCCGGGGGCGCCTACGCCCTTTCCTACGAGCAGTACTTC.

This clonotype has a single count. The chain employs TRBV20-1 and TRBJ1-1; D unclear. V lost 3 bases and J lost 4, with 21 bases in between. Germline CDR1 is DFQATT and CDR2 is SNEGSKA (reference sequence). The CDR3 is 16 residues long. The CDR3 protein is CSASSTIATGSTEAFF. The CDR3 coding sequence is TGCAGTGCTAGTTCTACGATAGCCACGGGGAGCACTGAAGCTTTCTTT.

This clonotype has at least ten counts. This sequence joins TRBV7-2 and TRBJ1-1, with D perhaps TRBD1 (6 bases). V lost 5 bases and J lost 1, with 11 bases in between. CDR1 is SGHTA and CDR2 is FQGNSA in the germline V gene. This CDR3 has 14 amino acids. CDR3 bases: TGTGCCAGCAGCCCACAGACAGGGAACACTGAAGCTTTCTTT. Protein product: CASSPQTGNTEAFF. The full variable domain, rest sourced from reference TRBV7-2 and TRBJ1-1, is GAGVSQSPSNKVTEKGKDVELRCDPISGHTALYWYRQSLGQGLEFLIYFQGNSAPDKSGLPSDRFSAERTGGSVSTLTIQRTQQEDSAVYLCASSPQTGNTEAFFGQGTRLTVV.

This clonotype was seen repeatedly, ten times or more. The V and J genes are TRBV2 and TRBJ1-1; D possibly corresponds to TRBD1 (5 bases). The V and J ends lost 2 bases and 4 bases respectively, with 14 bases between them. The CDR3 consists of 15 residues. CDR1 is SNHLY and CDR2 is FYNNEI in the germline V gene. CDR3 nucleotides: TGTGCCAGCAGTGAAACGTTGGGGGGAAGCACTGAAGCTTTCTTT. Translated, it gives CASSETLGGSTEAFF.

In the case of this clonotype: One base away lies a much larger clone, so this may be a sequencing read error. The chain employs TRBV27 and TRBJ1-4; 7 bases are a match to TRBD1. This CDR3 has 16 amino acids. Looked up from germline, CDR1 is MNHEY and CDR2 is SMNVEV (reference sequence). CDR3 protein: CASSLNRGLGNEELFF. The CDR3 region has the DNA TGTGCCAGCAGTTTGAACAGGGGCTTGGGTAATGAAGAACTGTTTTTT.

There are a few counts of this clonotype. The CDR3 spells CASSQDVREQETQYF. CDR3 nucleotides: TGTGCCAGCAGCCAAGACGTCCGGGAGCAAGAGACCCAGTACTTC. The rearrangement links TRBV3-1 to TRBJ2-5; perhaps TRBD2 as D (6 bases). The CDR3 loop spans 15 amino acids. V lost 0 bases and J 2 bases, leaving 10 bases between the germline ends. Germline loops: CDR1 LGHDT, CDR2 YNNKEL (reference sequence).

This clonotype was seen repeatedly, ten times or more. The CDR3 DNA reads as TGTGCCAGCCACCGGGACACCCTGAGGGAGACCCAGTACTTC. This gives the protein CASHRDTLRETQYF. This chain connects TRBV28 to TRBJ2-5; the D gene is possibly TRBD1 (6 bases). The CDR3 is 14 amino acids. The V gene's germline CDR1 is MDHEN and CDR2 SYDVKM. Deletions cut 8 bases from V and 5 bases from J, with 18 bases between.

The chain combines TRBV20-1 with TRBJ2-5; a weak D match, TRBD2 (6 bases). V was shortened by 1 base and J by 5 bases, with 11 bases between the two germline ends. Germline V gives CDR1 DFQATT, CDR2 SNEGSKA (reference sequence). The CDR3 has 13 residues. This chain's CDR3 is CSARVGRWETQYF. The CDR3 DNA reads as TGCAGTGCTAGAGTAGGGAGGTGGGAGACCCAGTACTTC.

The chain has TRBV5-1 and TRBJ1-1; a weak D match, TRBD1 (6 bases). V was shortened by 7 bases and J by 4 bases, with 17 bases between the two germline ends. CDR1 is SGHRS and CDR2 is YFSETQ in the germline V gene. There are 14 residues in the CDR3. This CDR3 reads CASWQGKVSTEAFF. CDR3 nucleotides: TGCGCCAGCTGGCAGGGGAAAGTGAGCACTGAAGCTTTCTTT.

There are a few counts of this clonotype. J is TRBJ2-7 and V is TRBV7-3, with no clear D. Trimming stripped 0 bases from V and 5 bases from J, with 8 bases between. Germline V CDR1 and CDR2: SGHTA, FQGTGA. The CDR3 runs 13 residues. The CDR3 bases are TGTGCCAGCAGCTTAACGTGGTCGAACGAGCAGTACTTC. Its protein product is CASSLTWSNEQYF.

The sample holds a few counts of this clonotype. This chain joins TRBV7-9 and TRBJ1-6, with 10 nucleotides matching TRBD1. Germline V gene data show CDR1 as SEHNR and CDR2 as FQNEAQ (reference sequence). J lost 7 bases, V lost 2 bases, and 2 bases had no gene match. The CDR3 sequence is 15 residues long. CDR3: CASSLRGQGNSPLHF. CDR3 sequence (DNA): TGTGCCAGCAGCTTAAGGGGACAGGGGAATTCACCCCTCCACTTT.

This clonotype was picked up many times. The chain employs TRBV28 and TRBJ1-2, with 7 bases lining up with TRBD1. CDR3 length: 16 residues. From germline, CDR1 is MDHEN and CDR2 SYDVKM. V trimming: 4 bases; J trimming: 6 bases; junction bases outside the gene matches: 14. CDR3 amino acids: CASSSERQGGRNGYTF. DNA for the CDR3: TGTGCCAGCAGTTCCGAAAGACAGGGCGGTAGAAATGGCTACACCTTC.

Of note for this clonotype: A read error may account for a junction end that differs from germline. The rearrangement links TRBV5-1 to TRBJ1-2; D ambiguous. The CDR3 is made up of 15 amino acids. Germline CDR1 is SGHRS and CDR2 is YFSETQ. For the CDR3, the DNA is TGCGCCAACAGCTTGGATGCGGTTGCTAACTATGGCTACACCTTC. Its translation: CANSLDAVANYGYTF. Variable domain in full (rest from reference TRBV5-1 and TRBJ1-2): KAGVTQTPRYLIKTRGQQVTLSCSPISGHRSVSWYQQTPGQGLQFLFEYFSETQRNKGNFPGRFSGRQFSNSRSEMNVSTLELGDSALYLCANSLDAVANYGYTFGSGTRLTVV.

V and J are TRBV27 and TRBJ1-2; possibly TRBD1 for D (5 bases). V was cut by 1 base and J by 6 bases, with 15 bases left in between. This CDR3 is built from 15 residues. Germline loops: CDR1 MNHEY, CDR2 SMNVEV (reference sequence). The CDR3 sequence: CASSLYAGKEDGYTF. CDR3 sequence (DNA): TGTGCCAGCAGTTTATATGCAGGGAAAGAGGATGGCTACACCTTC.

This chain joins TRBV11-2 and TRBJ1-2; no firm D call. The CDR3 contains 15 residues. With 5 bases removed from V and 4 bases from J, the gap between germline ends came to 17 bases. CDR1 is SGHAT and CDR2 is FQNNGV in the germline V gene. CDR3 DNA sequence: TGTGCCAGCAGCCCCCGGGCCGCACCTTCCTATGGCTACACCTTC. The encoded protein is CASSPRAAPSYGYTF.

This chain joins TRBV7-3 and TRBJ1-5; D may be TRBD1 (5 bases). This CDR3 has 15 residues. The germline V and J ends were trimmed by 3 bases and 3 bases, with 12 bases remaining between them. Germline V gives CDR1 SGHTA, CDR2 FQGTGA. The CDR3 DNA sequence: TGTGCCAGCAGCTTTGATGAGGGGCCCAATCAGCCCCAGCATTTT. This translates into CASSFDEGPNQPQHF. Drawing the rest from reference TRBV7-3 and TRBJ1-5, the complete variable domain is GAGVSQTPSNKVTEKGKYVELRCDPISGHTALYWYRQSLGQGPEFLIYFQGTGAADDSGLPNDRFFAVRPEGSVSTLKIQRTERGDSAVYLCASSFDEGPNQPQHFGDGTRLSIL.

In its sample, this clonotype was seen many times. The J gene is TRBJ2-5, the V gene TRBV28, with D possibly being TRBD2 (6 bases). The germline V and J ends were trimmed by 6 bases and 2 bases, with 13 bases remaining between them. This CDR3 spans 14 amino acids. Germline lookup yields CDR1 MDHEN and CDR2 SYDVKM. The CDR3 spells CASSPLALQETQYF. Written as DNA, the CDR3 is TGTGCCAGCAGCCCTCTAGCGCTGCAAGAGACCCAGTACTTC.

The sample holds a few counts of this clonotype. CDR3 DNA: TGTGCCAGCAGGGATTCTTTGGGATCTGAAGCTTTCTTT. It translates to CASRDSLGSEAFF. The chain combines TRBV6-1 with TRBJ1-1; D remains ambiguous. The CDR3 totals 13 residues. V gave up 6 bases and J gave up 6 bases, with 14 bases separating them. CDR1 is MNHNS and CDR2 is SASEGT in the germline V gene.

Ten or more counts support this clonotype. V is TRBV12-3 or TRBV12-4 and J is TRBJ2-5, with D possibly being TRBD1 (5 bases). CDR3 length equals 14 residues. Trimming removed 3 bases from V and 5 bases from J, with 13 bases in between. In DNA form, the CDR3 reads TGTGCCAGCAGTTTGGCCAGGGATGTTGAGACCCAGTACTTC. Amino acid sequence: CASSLARDVETQYF.

The chain links TRBV5-1 to TRBJ1-1; TRBD1 agrees at 7 bases. Losses at the gene ends were 2 bases for V and 4 bases for J; bases not matched to a gene: 5. This CDR3 is built from 14 residues. In germline, CDR1 is SGHRS, CDR2 YFSETQ. The DNA for the CDR3 is TGCGCCAGCAGCTTAAGACAGGGTACCACTGAAGCTTTCTTT. Translating it yields CASSLRQGTTEAFF. Using reference TRBV5-1 and TRBJ1-1 for the parts outside the CDR3, the full variable domain is KAGVTQTPRYLIKTRGQQVTLSCSPISGHRSVSWYQQTPGQGLQFLFEYFSETQRNKGNFPGRFSGRQFSNSRSEMNVSTLELGDSALYLCASSLRQGTTEAFFGQGTRLTVV.

This clonotype was seen ten or more times. This sequence joins TRBV2 and TRBJ1-5; possibly TRBD1 for D (5 bases). V lost 3 bases, J lost 8 bases, and 20 bases lay in between. Germline V gene lookup returns CDR1 SNHLY and CDR2 FYNNEI. The CDR3 length is 16 residues. The CDR3 DNA is TGTGCCAGCAGTGACGGGGCAGGGCCTAGTACGGAGCCCCAGCATTTT. This gives the protein CASSDGAGPSTEPQHF.

The J gene is TRBJ2-1, the V gene TRBV6-1, with TRBD2 matching 11 bases. V trimming: 3 bases; J trimming: 4 bases; junction bases outside the gene matches: 2. This CDR3 spans 15 amino acids. Germline V CDR1 and CDR2: MNHNS, SASEGT. The CDR3 bases are TGTGCCAGCAGTGATATAGCGGGAGGGTACAATGAGCAGTTCTTC. Its translation is CASSDIAGGYNEQFF.

This rearrangement joins TRBV15 to TRBJ2-7; no clear D gene. Germline CDR1 reads LNHNV; CDR2 reads YYDKDF (reference sequence). Trimming took off 0 bases at V and 2 bases at J, with 26 bases between the two ends. CDR3 size: 20 residues. The CDR3 spells CATSREGSGKREYPPYEQYF. The DNA of the CDR3 is TGTGCCACCAGCAGAGAAGGGTCGGGTAAGCGAGAGTACCCCCCCTACGAGCAGTACTTC. The complete variable domain, with remaining parts taken from reference TRBV15 and TRBJ2-7, reads DAMVIQNPRYQVTQFGKPVTLSCSQTLNHNVMYWYQQKSSQAPKLLFHYYDKDFNNEADTPDNFQSRRPNTSFCFLDIRSPGLGDTAMYLCATSREGSGKREYPPYEQYFGPGTRLTVT.